This note documents a single TCR beta chain sequence. These data are taken from a study of preoperative IRX-2 immunotherapy in early breast cancer. Data came from immunoSEQ multiplex PCR; TCRdb stores just in-frame clones and leaves some out. The sample consists of roughly 25,000 clones, 85% to 95% of them appearing once. Indicated treatment: preoperative locoregional IRX-2 cytokine immunotherapy. This phase Ib study tested locoregional IRX-2 cytokine immunotherapy given before surgery. The V gene's germline CDR1 is LNHNV and CDR2 YYDKDF (reference sequence). V lost 2 bases to trimming and J lost 5 bases; unmatched junction nucleotides: 9. The CDR3 runs to 16 residues.

The sequence derives from a human donor with breast cancer. The starting material was tumor tissue, obtained after IRX-2 immunotherapy. This chain links TRBV15 with TRBJ2-7, with 10 bases that match TRBD1. In DNA form, the CDR3 reads TGTGCCACCAGCAGATCCTGGACAGGGGGGGCCCACGAGCAGTACTTC. Its protein product is CATSRSWTGGAHEQYF.